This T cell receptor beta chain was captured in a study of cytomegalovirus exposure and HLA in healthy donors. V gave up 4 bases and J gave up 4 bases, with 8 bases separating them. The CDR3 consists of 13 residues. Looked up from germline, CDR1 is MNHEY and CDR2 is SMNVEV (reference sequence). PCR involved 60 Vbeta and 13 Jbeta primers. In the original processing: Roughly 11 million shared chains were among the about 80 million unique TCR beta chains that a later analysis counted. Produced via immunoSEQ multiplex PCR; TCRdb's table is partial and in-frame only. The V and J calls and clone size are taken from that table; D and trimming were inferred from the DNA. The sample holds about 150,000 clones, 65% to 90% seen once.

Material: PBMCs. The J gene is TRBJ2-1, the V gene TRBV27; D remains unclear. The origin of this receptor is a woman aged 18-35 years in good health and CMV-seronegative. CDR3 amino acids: CASSSRHYNEQFF. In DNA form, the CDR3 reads TGTGCCAGCAGTTCGCGACATTACAATGAGCAGTTCTTC.